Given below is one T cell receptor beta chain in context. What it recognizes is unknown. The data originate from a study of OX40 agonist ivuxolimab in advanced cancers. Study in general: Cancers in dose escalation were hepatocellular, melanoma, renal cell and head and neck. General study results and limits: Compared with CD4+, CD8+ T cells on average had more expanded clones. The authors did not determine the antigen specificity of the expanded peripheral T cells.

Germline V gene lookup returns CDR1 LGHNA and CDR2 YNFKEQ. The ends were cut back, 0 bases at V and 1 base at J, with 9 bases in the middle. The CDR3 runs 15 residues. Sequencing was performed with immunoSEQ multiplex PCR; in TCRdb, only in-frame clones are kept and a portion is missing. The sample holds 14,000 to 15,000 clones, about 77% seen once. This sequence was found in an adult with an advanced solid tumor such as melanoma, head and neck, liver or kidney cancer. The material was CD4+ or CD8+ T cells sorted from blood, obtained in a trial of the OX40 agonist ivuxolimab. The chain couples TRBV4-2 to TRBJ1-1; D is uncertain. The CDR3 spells CASSQDANSNTEAFF. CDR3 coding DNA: TGTGCCAGCAGCCAAGACGCCAACTCGAACACTGAAGCTTTCTTT.